This record concerns one TCR beta chain sequence. What it recognizes is unknown. This CDR3 has 15 residues. V lost 0 bases to trimming and J lost 7 bases; unmatched junction nucleotides: 4. The germline V gene encodes CDR1 LNHDA and CDR2 SQIVND (reference sequence). These data originate in a study of vaccination effects on CD4 cells after COVID-19. Across the whole study: Post-vaccine samples followed the second dose by a median of 72 days. General study points: Nearly all vaccine-induced clones in healthy recipients recognized only SARS-CoV-2.

Sequencing in the ViraFEST assay came after antigen-specific CD4+ T cells had been expanded with viral peptide pools, which were used to stimulate PBMC. Subsequent to a culture period of 10 days, CD4+ T cells were isolated. As their vaccination, participants received two doses of either BNT162b2 or mRNA-1273. The repertoire was sequenced with immunoSEQ multiplex PCR; TCRdb's copy has only in-frame clones and lacks some. The data contain roughly 27,000 clones, 65% to 80% of them singletons. The TCR comes from a human donor who received a COVID-19 vaccine. Material: CD4+ T cells from PBMCs cultured with HCoV-NL63 spike peptides, obtained after COVID-19 vaccination. The chain recombines TRBV19 with TRBJ2-1; 9 bases match TRBD1. In nucleotides, the CDR3 is TGTGCCAGTAGTATAGAATTTGGGACAGGGAATGAGCAGTTCTTC. As protein: CASSIEFGTGNEQFF.